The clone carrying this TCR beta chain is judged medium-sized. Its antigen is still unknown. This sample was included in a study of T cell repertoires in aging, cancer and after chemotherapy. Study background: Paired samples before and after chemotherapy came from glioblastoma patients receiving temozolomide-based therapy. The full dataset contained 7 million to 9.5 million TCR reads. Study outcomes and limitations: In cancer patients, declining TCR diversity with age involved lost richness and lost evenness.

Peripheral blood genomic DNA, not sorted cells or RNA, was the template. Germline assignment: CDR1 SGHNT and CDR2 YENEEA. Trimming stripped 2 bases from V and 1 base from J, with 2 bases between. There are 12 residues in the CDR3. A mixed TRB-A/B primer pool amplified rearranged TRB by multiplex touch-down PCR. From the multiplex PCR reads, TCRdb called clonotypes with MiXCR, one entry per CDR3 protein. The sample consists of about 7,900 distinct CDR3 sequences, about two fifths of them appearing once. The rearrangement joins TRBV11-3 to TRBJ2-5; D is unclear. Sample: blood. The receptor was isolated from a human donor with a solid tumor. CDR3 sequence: CASSLLQETQYF. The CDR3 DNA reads TGTGCCAGCAGCTTACTCCAAGAGACCCAGTACTTC. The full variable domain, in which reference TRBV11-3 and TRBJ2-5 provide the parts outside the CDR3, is EAGVVQSPRYKIIEKKQPVAFWCNPISGHNTLYWYLQNLGQGPELLIRYENEEAVDDSQLPKDRFSAERLKGVDSTLKIQPAELGDSAVYLCASSLLQETQYFGPGTRLLVL.